Below are 12 T cell receptor beta chains sequenced from a single sample in a study of shared clonotypes between healthy human individuals. Data came from immunoSEQ multiplex PCR; TCRdb stores just in-frame clones and leaves some out. The sample records about 2.4 million clones, more than 85% being singletons. Source material: naive CD4+ T cells from PBMCs. Specified subset: CD45RA+ positively selected. The receptors come from a man between 18 and 35 years old in good health. Some clones in this sample may be carry-over from other donors' samples.

The V and J genes are TRBV28 and TRBJ1-2, with 10 bases fitting TRBD1. Per germline, CDR1 MDHEN and CDR2 SYDVKM. CDR3 length equals 13 residues. The V segment lost 5 bases and the J segment 8 bases; nucleotides outside the gene matches: 5. The CDR3, as DNA: TGTGCCAGCAGTAGGACAGGGGGGGAGGGCTACACCTTC. Translated, it gives CASSRTGGEGYTF.

The chain is built from TRBV28 and TRBJ1-2; TRBD1 might be the D (6 bases). V was shortened by 5 bases and J by 8 bases, with 24 bases between the two germline ends. CDR3 length: 16 residues. CDR1 is MDHEN and CDR2 is SYDVKM in the germline V gene. CDR3 sequence (DNA): TGTGCCAGCAGTCCCGCAGGGGCGGGGGGGGGCATAGGCTACACCTTC. It translates to CASSPAGAGGGIGYTF.

The CDR3 sequence is CASSPYQGQETQYF. In DNA form, the CDR3 reads TGTGCCAGCAGCCCCTATCAGGGACAAGAGACCCAGTACTTC. This sequence joins TRBV7-2 and TRBJ2-5, with a weak D call TRBD1 (5 bases). Germline assignment: CDR1 SGHTA and CDR2 FQGNSA. V shed 5 bases and J shed 2 bases, with 12 bases lying between them. CDR3 length equals 14 residues. Based on the CDR3 plus reference TRBV7-2 and TRBJ2-5, the full variable domain is GAGVSQSPSNKVTEKGKDVELRCDPISGHTALYWYRQSLGQGLEFLIYFQGNSAPDKSGLPSDRFSAERTGGSVSTLTIQRTQQEDSAVYLCASSPYQGQETQYFGPGTRLLVL.

The J gene is TRBJ1-1, the V gene TRBV19; D is unclear. CDR3 length: 12 residues. Deletions cut 7 bases from V and 7 bases from J, with 13 bases between. Per the germline V gene, CDR1 is LNHDA and CDR2 is SQIVND (reference sequence). For the CDR3, the DNA is TGTGCCAGTAAAGGAGGGATGGATGAAGCTTTCTTT. Translating it yields CASKGGMDEAFF.

V is TRBV28 and J is TRBJ2-1; 10 bases are a match to TRBD1. The germline V gene encodes CDR1 MDHEN and CDR2 SYDVKM. V trimming: 8 bases; J trimming: 6 bases; junction bases outside the gene matches: 10. The CDR3 spans 15 residues. The CDR3 is CASVTPGQGSNEQFF. DNA of the CDR3: TGTGCCAGCGTAACACCGGGACAGGGGAGCAATGAGCAGTTCTTC. Filled out from reference TRBV28 and TRBJ2-1, the complete variable domain reads DVKVTQSSRYLVKRTGEKVFLECVQDMDHENMFWYRQDPGLGLRLIYFSYDVKMKEKGDIPEGYSVSREKKERFSLILESASTNQTSMYLCASVTPGQGSNEQFFGPGTRLTVL.

This chain connects TRBV19 to TRBJ2-7; D is unresolved. This CDR3 comprises 14 residues. CDR1 is LNHDA and CDR2 is SQIVND in the germline V gene (reference sequence). V was cut by 6 bases and J by 0 bases, with 12 bases left in between. CDR3 coding DNA: TGTGCCAGTAGCGTCAGTCGTAGCTCCTACGAGCAGTACTTC. It specifies CASSVSRSSYEQYF.

This chain uses TRBV19 with TRBJ1-4, with a possible D match to TRBD1 (5 bases). Trimming cost V 4 bases and J 7 bases, with 13 bases left between them. This CDR3 is built from 14 residues. The germline V gene has CDR1 LNHDA and CDR2 SQIVND (reference sequence). In nucleotides, the CDR3 is TGTGCCAGTAGTAATGGCCCTCAGGGTGAAAAACTGTTTTTT. Amino acid sequence: CASSNGPQGEKLFF.

This rearrangement joins TRBV4-2 to TRBJ2-2; D is unclear. Germline values: CDR1 LGHNA, CDR2 YNFKEQ. This CDR3 has 13 amino acids. V dropped 1 base and J dropped 4 bases, with 4 bases sitting between them. The CDR3 loop reads CASSQARTGELFF. CDR3 in DNA: TGTGCCAGCAGCCAAGCCCGCACCGGGGAGCTGTTTTTT.

This chain links TRBV6-5 with TRBJ1-2; TRBD1 matches at 11 bases. The J segment lost 6 bases and the V segment lost 0 bases, leaving 6 bases of the junction unmatched. This CDR3 spans 16 amino acids. Germline V gene sequence: CDR1 MNHEY, CDR2 SVGAGI. The CDR3 DNA reads as TGTGCCAGCAGTTACTCGGGCCTGGGACAGGGGGATGGCTACACCTTC. Encoded protein: CASSYSGLGQGDGYTF.

The chain recombines TRBV19 with TRBJ1-2; a weak D match, TRBD1 (5 bases). Germline V gives CDR1 LNHDA, CDR2 SQIVND (reference sequence). Between the trimmed V and J ends, which lost 3 bases and 5 bases, there was a span of 13 bases. The CDR3 extends over 14 amino acids. CDR3 nucleotide sequence: TGTGCCAGTAGTATCCAGGGAAGAGGGTATGGCTACACCTTC. Its translation is CASSIQGRGYGYTF.

The V call is TRBV7-9, the J call TRBJ1-2, with D possibly TRBD1 on 5 matching bases. This CDR3 region has 13 residues. Germline CDR1 and CDR2: SEHNR and FQNEAQ (reference sequence). V lost 5 bases to trimming and J lost 11 bases, with 18 bases between them. CDR3 sequence reads: CASSPEHRPRYTF. CDR3 in DNA: TGTGCCAGCAGCCCAGAACACAGGCCGAGGTACACCTTC. The full variable domain, completed using reference TRBV7-9 and TRBJ1-2, is DTGVSQNPRHKITKRGQNVTFRCDPISEHNRLYWYRQTLGQGPEFLTYFQNEAQLEKSRLLSDRFSAERPKGSFSTLEIQRTEQGDSAMYLCASSPEHRPRYTFGSGTRLTVV.

Details on this clone: Other DNA variants within this sample encode the same CDR3. This sequence joins TRBV28 and TRBJ1-2; weak D call: TRBD1 (5 bases). This CDR3 has 12 residues. V was shortened by 9 bases and J by 1 base, with 9 bases between the two germline ends. Per germline, CDR1 MDHEN and CDR2 SYDVKM. The CDR3 region is CASGGGNYGYTF. As DNA, the CDR3 is TGTGCCAGTGGTGGGGGTAACTATGGCTACACCTTC.